The 3 T cell receptor beta chains reported below all come from one sample, sequenced in a study of blood T cell repertoires in COVID-19. The method was immunoSEQ multiplex PCR; TCRdb's version includes in-frame clones alone and lacks a portion of them. The data contain about 20,000 clones, 75% to 95% of them seen just once; the ten biggest clones take up 4% to 5%. Sequences were obtained from peripheral blood. The receptors derive from a human donor in a cohort sampled during active COVID-19.

This clone was detected a few times. The same CDR3 is also encoded by other DNA sequences in this sample. This chain connects TRBV9 to TRBJ2-7; 8 nucleotides align to TRBD2. The CDR3 is 13 amino acids. The J segment lost 5 bases and the V segment lost 0 bases, leaving 1 base of the junction unmatched. In germline, CDR1 is SGDLS, CDR2 YYNGEE. CDR3 DNA: TGTGCCAGCAGCGTAGTCGGGGGGGACGAGCAGTACTTC. Residues: CASSVVGGDEQYF.

V usage is TRBV2 and J usage is TRBJ2-7; 8 bases are a match to TRBD1. The J segment lost 6 bases and the V segment lost 5 bases, leaving 9 bases of the junction unmatched. This CDR3 has 14 amino acids. From germline, CDR1 is SNHLY and CDR2 FYNNEI. In DNA, the CDR3 is TGTGCCAGCAGTATCCAGGGGGCGAGCGTCGAGCAGTACTTC. Translation: CASSIQGASVEQYF.

The V and J genes are TRBV27 and TRBJ2-5, with a weak D call TRBD2 (5 bases). The V gene lost 4 bases and the J gene lost 0 bases, with 15 bases spanning the gap. The CDR3 is made up of 16 amino acids. Germline V lookup: CDR1 MNHEY, CDR2 SMNVEV (reference sequence). Written as DNA, the CDR3 is TGTGCCAGCAGTTCGGGCCGACGGGGAAACCAAGAGACCCAGTACTTC. It yields the protein CASSSGRRGNQETQYF.